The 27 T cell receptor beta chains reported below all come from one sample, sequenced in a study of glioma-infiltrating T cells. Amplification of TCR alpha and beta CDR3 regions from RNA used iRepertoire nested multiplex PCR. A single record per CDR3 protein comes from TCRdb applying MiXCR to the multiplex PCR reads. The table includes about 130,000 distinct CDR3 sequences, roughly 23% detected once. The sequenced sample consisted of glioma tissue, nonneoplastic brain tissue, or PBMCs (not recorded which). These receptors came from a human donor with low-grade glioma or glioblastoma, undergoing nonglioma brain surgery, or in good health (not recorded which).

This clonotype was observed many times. As DNA, the CDR3 is TGTGCCACCAGTGATGCTGGACAGGGGGAGGGTGGCTACACCTTC. Its translation is CATSDAGQGEGGYTF. J is TRBJ1-2 and V is TRBV24-1; TRBD1 matches at 10 bases. Germline assignment: CDR1 KGHDR and CDR2 SFDVKD. V was clipped by 3 bases and J by 7 bases; unmatched bases: 7. This CDR3 contains 15 residues.

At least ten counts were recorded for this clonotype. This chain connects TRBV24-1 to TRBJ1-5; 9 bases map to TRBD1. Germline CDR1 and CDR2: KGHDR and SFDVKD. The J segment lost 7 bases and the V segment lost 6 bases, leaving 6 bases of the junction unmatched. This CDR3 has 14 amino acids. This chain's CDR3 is CATSPGTGNQPQHF. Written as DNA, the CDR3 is TGTGCCACCAGTCCCGGGACAGGGAACCAGCCCCAGCATTTT.

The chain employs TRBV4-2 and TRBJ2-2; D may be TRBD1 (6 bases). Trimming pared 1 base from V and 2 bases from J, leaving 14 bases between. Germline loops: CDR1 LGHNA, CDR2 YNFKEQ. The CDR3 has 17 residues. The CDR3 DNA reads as TGTGCCAGCAGCCAAGGCGCAGGGGAACTCAACACCGGGGAGCTGTTTTTT. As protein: CASSQGAGELNTGELFF.

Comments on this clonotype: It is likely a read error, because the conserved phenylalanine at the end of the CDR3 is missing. CDR3 loop: CASSQALGTDGRMVQYL. The CDR3 DNA reads as TGCGCCAGCAGCCAAGCCCTCGGGACAGACGGCCGAATGGTGCAGTACCTC. This sequence joins TRBV4-3 and TRBJ2-7, with 7 bases lining up with TRBD1. This CDR3 has 17 amino acids. V dropped 1 base and J dropped 9; count of bases not matched to a gene: 18. The germline CDR1 and CDR2 sequences are LGHNA and YSLEER.

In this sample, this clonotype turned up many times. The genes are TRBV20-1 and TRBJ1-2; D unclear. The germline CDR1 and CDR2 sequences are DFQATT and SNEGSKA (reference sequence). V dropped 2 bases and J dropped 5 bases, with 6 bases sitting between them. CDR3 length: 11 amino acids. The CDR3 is CSARNPYGYTF. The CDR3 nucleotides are TGCAGTGCTAGAAACCCGTATGGCTACACCTTC.

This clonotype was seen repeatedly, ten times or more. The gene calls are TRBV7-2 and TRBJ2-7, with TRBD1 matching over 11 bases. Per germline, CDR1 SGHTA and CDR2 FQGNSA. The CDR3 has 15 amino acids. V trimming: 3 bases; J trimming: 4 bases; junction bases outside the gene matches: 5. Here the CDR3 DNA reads TGTGCCAGCAGCTTGGACAGGGGGCCCCCTTACGAGCAGTACTTC. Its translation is CASSLDRGPPYEQYF.

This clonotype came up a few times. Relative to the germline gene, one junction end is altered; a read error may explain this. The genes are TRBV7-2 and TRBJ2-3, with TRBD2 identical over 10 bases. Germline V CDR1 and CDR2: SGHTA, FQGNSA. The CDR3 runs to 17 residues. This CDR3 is CASRRLWASGSTDAQYF. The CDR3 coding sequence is TGTGCCAGCCGCCGCTTATGGGCTAGCGGGAGCACAGATGCGCAGTATTTT.

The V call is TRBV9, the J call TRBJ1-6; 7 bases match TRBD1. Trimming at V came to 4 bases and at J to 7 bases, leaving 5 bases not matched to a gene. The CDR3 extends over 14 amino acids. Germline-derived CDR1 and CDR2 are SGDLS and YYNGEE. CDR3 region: CASSYRGLNSPLHF. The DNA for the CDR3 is TGTGCCAGCAGCTACAGGGGCCTCAATTCACCCCTCCACTTT.

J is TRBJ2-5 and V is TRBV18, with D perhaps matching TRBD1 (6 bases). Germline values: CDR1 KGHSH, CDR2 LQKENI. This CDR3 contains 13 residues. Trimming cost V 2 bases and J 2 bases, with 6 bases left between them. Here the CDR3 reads CASSPRGQETQYF. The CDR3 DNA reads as TGTGCCAGCTCACCAAGGGGGCAAGAGACCCAGTACTTC.

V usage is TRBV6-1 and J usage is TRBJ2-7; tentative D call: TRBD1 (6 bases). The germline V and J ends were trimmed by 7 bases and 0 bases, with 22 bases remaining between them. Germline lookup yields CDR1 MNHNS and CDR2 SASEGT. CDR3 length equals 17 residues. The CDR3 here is CASTLRGGGLNSYEQYF. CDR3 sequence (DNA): TGTGCCAGCACCCTCCGTGGGGGCGGGCTCAACTCCTACGAGCAGTACTTC.

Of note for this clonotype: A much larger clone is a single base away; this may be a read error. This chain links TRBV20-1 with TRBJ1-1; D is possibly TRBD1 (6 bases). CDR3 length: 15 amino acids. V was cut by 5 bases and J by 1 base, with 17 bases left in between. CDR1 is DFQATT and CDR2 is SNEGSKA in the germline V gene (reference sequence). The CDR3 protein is CSARNMGRGNTEAFF. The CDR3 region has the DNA TGCAGTGCTCGAAATATGGGCAGGGGGAACACTGAAGCTTTCTTT.

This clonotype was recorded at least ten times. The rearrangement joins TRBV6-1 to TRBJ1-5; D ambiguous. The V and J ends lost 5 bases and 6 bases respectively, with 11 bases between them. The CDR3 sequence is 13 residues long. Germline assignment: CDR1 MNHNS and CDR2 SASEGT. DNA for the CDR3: TGTGCCAGCAGTTATAGTACTTTTCAGCCCCAGCATTTT. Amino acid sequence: CASSYSTFQPQHF.

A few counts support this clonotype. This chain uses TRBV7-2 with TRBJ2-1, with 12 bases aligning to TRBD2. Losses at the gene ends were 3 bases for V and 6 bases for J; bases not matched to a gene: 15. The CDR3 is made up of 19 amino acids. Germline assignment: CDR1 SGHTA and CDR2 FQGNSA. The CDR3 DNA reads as TGTGCCAGCAGCTTGAGGACAGGGGGGACTAGCGGGCGGCTCAATGAGCAGTTCTTC. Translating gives CASSLRTGGTSGRLNEQFF.

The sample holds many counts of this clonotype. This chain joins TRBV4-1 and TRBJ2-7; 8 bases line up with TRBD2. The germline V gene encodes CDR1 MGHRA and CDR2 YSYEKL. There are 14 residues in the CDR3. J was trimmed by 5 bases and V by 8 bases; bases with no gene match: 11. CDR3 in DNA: TGCGCCAGCGCAGCGGGAGACGAGAGGGACGAGCAGTACTTC. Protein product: CASAAGDERDEQYF.

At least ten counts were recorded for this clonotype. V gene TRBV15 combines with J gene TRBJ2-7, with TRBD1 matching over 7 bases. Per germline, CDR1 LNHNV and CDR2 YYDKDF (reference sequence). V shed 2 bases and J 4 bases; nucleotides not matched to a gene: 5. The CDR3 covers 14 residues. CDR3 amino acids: CATSRPGQLYEQYF. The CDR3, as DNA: TGTGCCACCAGCAGACCGGGACAGCTGTACGAGCAGTACTTC.

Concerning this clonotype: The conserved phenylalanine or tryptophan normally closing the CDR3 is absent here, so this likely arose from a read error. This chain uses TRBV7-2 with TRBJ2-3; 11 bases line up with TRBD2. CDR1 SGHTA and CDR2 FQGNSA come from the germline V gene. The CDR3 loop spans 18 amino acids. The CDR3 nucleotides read TGCGCCAGCAGCCAAGGGGCGGCTAGCGGGAGGAGGGCAGATACGCAGTATCTT. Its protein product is CASSQGAASGRRADTQYL.

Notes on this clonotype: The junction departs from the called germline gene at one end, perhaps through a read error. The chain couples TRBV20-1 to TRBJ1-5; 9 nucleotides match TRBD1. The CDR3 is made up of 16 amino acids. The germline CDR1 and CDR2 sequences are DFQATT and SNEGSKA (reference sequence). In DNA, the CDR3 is TGCAGTGCTAGAACTTCCGGGACAGGGCTTAATAAGCCCAAGCATTTT. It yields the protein CSARTSGTGLNKPKHF.

CDR3 sequence reads: CASSLTGTYGYTF. DNA for the CDR3: TGCGCCAGCAGCTTGACAGGTACCTATGGCTACACCTTC. The chain combines TRBV5-1 with TRBJ1-2; possible D gene TRBD1, 5 bases. CDR1 SGHRS and CDR2 YFSETQ come from the germline V gene. V lost 1 base, J lost 4 bases, and 8 bases lay in between. This CDR3 has 13 amino acids.

CDR3 loop: CAWVREATDTQYF. CDR3 coding DNA: TGTGCCTGGGTCAGGGAGGCCACAGATACGCAGTATTTT. This chain joins TRBV30 and TRBJ2-3; perhaps TRBD2 as D (6 bases). This CDR3 region has 13 residues. CDR1 is GTSNPN and CDR2 is SVGIG in the germline V gene (reference sequence). V lost 5 bases and J 2 bases, leaving 11 bases between the germline ends.

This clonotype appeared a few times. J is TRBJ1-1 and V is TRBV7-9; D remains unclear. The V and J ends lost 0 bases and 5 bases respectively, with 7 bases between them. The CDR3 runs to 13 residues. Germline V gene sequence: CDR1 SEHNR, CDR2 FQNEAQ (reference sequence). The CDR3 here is CASSLASATEAFF. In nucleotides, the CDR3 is TGTGCCAGCAGCTTAGCCTCGGCGACTGAAGCTTTCTTT.

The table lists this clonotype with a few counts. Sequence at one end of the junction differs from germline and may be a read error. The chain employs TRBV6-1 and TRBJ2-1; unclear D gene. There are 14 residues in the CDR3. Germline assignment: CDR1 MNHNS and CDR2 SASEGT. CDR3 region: CAISSTSSYNEQFF. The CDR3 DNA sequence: TGTGCCATCAGTTCCACGAGCTCCTACAATGAGCAGTTCTTC.

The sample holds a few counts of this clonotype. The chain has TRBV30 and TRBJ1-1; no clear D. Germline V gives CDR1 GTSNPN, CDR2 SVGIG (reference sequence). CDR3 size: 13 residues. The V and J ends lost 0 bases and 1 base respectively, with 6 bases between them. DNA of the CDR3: TGTGCCTGGAGTGTTCAGACGAACACTGAAGCTTTCTTT. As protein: CAWSVQTNTEAFF.

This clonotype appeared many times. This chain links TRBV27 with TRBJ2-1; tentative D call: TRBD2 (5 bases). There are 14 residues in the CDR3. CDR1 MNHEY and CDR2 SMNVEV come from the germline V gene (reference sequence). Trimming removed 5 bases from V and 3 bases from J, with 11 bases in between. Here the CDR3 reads CASSGEGFYNEQFF. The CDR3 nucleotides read TGTGCCAGCAGTGGTGAGGGCTTCTACAATGAGCAGTTCTTC.

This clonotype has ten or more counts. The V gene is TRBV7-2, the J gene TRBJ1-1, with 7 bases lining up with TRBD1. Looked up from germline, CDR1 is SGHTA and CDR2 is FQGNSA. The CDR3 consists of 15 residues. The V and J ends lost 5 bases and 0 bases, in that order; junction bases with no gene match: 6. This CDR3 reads CASSEATGLNTEAFF. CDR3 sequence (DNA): TGTGCCAGCAGCGAGGCGACAGGGCTGAACACTGAAGCTTTCTTT.

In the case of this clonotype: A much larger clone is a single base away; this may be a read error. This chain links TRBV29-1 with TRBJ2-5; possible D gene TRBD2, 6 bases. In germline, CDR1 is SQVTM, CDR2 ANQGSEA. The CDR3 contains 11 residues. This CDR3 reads CSGSLRETKYF. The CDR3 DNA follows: TGCAGCGGTTCTCTTCGGGAGACCAAGTACTTC. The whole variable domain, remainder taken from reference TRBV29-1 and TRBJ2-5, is SAVISQKPSRDICQRGTSLTIQCQVDSQVTMMFWYRQQPGQSLTLIATANQGSEATYESGFVIDKFPISRPNLTFSTLTVSNMSPEDSSIYLCSGSLRETKYFGPGTRLLVL.

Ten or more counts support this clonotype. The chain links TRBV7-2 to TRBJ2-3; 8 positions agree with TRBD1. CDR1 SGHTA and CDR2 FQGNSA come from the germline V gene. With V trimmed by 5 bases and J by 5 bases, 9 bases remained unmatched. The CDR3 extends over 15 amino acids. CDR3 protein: CASSPSGQGQDTQYF. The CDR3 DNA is TGTGCCAGCAGCCCAAGCGGACAGGGACAAGATACGCAGTATTTT.

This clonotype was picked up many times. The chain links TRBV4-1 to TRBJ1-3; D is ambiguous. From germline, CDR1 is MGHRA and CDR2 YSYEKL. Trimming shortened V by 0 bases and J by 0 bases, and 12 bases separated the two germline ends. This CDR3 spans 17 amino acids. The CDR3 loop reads CASSQEYGGSSGNTIYF. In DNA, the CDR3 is TGCGCCAGCAGCCAAGAGTACGGCGGAAGCTCTGGAAACACCATATATTTT.